The clone carrying this T cell receptor beta chain came up a few times. Germline V CDR1 and CDR2: SNHLY, FYNNEI. The V gene end was trimmed by 6 bases and the J gene end by 0 bases; junction bases not matched to a gene: 5. The CDR3 spans 15 residues. This specimen comes from a study of blood T cell repertoires in COVID-19. Sequencing was performed with immunoSEQ multiplex PCR; in TCRdb, only in-frame clones are kept and a portion is missing. The sample contains about 210,000 clones, 70% to 90% of which appear only once. This clonotype was sampled from a human donor in a cohort sampled during active COVID-19. The V gene is TRBV2, the J gene TRBJ1-5, with TRBD1 identical over 7 bases. Sequenced input: peripheral blood. In DNA form, the CDR3 reads TGTGCCAGCAGAGCCGGGACAGCTAGCAATCAGCCCCAGCATTTT. Its protein product is CASRAGTASNQPQHF.